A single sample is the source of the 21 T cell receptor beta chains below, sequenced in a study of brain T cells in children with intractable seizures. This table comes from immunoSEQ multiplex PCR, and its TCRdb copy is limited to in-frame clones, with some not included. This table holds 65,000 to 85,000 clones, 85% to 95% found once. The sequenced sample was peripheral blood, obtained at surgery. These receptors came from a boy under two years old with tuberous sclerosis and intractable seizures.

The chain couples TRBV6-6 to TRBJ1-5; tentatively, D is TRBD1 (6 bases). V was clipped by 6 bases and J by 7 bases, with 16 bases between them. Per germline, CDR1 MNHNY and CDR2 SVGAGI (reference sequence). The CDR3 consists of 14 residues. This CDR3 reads CASRDPGQGQPQHF. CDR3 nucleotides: TGTGCCAGCAGGGACCCGGGACAAGGGCAGCCCCAGCATTTT.

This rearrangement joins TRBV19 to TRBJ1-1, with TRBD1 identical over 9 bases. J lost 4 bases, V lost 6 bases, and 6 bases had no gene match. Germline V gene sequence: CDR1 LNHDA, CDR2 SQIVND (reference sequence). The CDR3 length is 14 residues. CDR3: CASRPGTGLTEAFF. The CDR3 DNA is TGTGCCAGTAGGCCCGGGACAGGGCTCACTGAAGCTTTCTTT.

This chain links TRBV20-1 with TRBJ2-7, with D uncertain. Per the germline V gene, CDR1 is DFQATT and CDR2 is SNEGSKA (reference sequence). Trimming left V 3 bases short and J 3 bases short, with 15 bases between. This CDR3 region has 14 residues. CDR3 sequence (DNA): TGCAGTGCTAGTAAGGGCGGAGTCTTCTACGAGCAGTACTTC. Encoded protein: CSASKGGVFYEQYF.

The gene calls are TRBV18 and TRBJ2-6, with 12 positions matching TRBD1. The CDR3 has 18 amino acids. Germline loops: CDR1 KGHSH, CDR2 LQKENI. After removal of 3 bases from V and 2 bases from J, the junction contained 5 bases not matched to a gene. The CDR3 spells CASSPRDRGLTGANVLTF. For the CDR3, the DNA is TGTGCCAGCTCACCCCGGGACAGGGGGCTTACTGGGGCCAACGTCCTGACTTTC.

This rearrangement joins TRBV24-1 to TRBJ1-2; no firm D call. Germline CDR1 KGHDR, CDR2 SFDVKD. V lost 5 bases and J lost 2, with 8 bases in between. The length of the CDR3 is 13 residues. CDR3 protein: CATSGPENYGYTF. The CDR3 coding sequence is TGTGCCACCAGTGGCCCCGAGAACTATGGCTACACCTTC.

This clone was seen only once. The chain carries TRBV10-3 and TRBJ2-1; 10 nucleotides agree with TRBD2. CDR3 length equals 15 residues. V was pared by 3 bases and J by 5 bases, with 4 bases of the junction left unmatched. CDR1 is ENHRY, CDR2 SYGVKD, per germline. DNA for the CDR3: TGTGCCATCAGTGAACGAGGACTAGCGGACAATGAGCAGTTCTTC. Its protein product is CAISERGLADNEQFF.

The CDR3 sequence: CASSLQGDNQPQHF. CDR3 DNA sequence: TGTGCCAGCAGCCTACAGGGAGACAATCAGCCCCAGCATTTT. V usage is TRBV5-6 and J usage is TRBJ1-5; perhaps TRBD1 as D (6 bases). The CDR3 loop spans 14 amino acids. Germline V gene sequence: CDR1 SGHDT, CDR2 YYEEEE. With 4 bases removed from V and 3 bases from J, the gap between germline ends came to 11 bases.

CDR3 residues: CASSQGILTYGYTF. CDR3 coding DNA: TGTGCCAGCAGCCAAGGTATCCTAACCTATGGCTACACCTTC. The V gene is TRBV3-1 (or the pseudogene TRBV3-2), the J gene TRBJ1-2, with D unclear. From germline, CDR1 is LGHDT and CDR2 YNNKEL (reference sequence). Trimming pared 1 base from V and 4 bases from J, leaving 10 bases between. The CDR3 sequence is 14 residues long.

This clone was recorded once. CDR3 DNA sequence: TGTGCCAGCAGAGCGGGTGGCTCAGATACGCAGTATTTT. Encoded protein: CASRAGGSDTQYF. The gene calls are TRBV11-3 and TRBJ2-3; perhaps TRBD2 as D (6 bases). The length of the CDR3 is 13 residues. Trimming removed 6 bases from V and 4 bases from J, with 11 bases in between. CDR1 is SGHNT, CDR2 YENEEA, per germline.

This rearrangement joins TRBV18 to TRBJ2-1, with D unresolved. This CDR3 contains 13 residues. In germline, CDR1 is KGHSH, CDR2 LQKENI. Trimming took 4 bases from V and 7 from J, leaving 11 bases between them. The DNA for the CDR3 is TGTGCCAGCTCACTGATAACCGGAAATGAGCAGTTCTTC. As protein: CASSLITGNEQFF.

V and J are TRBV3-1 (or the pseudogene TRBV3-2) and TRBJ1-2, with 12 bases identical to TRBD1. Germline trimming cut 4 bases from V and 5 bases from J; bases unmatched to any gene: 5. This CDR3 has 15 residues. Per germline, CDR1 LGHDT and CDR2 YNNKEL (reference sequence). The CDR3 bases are TGTGCCAGCAGCCTTCCGGGACAGGGGGCTTATGGCTACACCTTC. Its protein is CASSLPGQGAYGYTF.

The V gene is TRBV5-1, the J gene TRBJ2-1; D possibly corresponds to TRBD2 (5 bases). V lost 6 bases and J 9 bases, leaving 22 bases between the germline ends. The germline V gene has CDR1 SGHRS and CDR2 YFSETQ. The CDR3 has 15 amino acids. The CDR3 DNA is TGCGCCAGCATGGAGGACCAGGCTGGGTTCGCTGAGCAGTTCTTC. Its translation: CASMEDQAGFAEQFF.

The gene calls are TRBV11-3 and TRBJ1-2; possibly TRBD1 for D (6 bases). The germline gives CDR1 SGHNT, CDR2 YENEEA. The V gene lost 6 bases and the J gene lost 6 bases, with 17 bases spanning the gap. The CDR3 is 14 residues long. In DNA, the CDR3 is TGTGCCAGCAGAAATAAAACAGGGTTAAATGGCTACACCTTC. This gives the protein CASRNKTGLNGYTF.

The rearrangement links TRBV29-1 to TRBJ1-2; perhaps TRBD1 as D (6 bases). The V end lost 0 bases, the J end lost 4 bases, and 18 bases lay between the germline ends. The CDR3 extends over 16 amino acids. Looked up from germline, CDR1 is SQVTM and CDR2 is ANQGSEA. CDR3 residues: CSVEEPAGGVFYGYTF. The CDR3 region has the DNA TGCAGCGTTGAAGAACCGGCGGGGGGCGTGTTCTATGGCTACACCTTC.

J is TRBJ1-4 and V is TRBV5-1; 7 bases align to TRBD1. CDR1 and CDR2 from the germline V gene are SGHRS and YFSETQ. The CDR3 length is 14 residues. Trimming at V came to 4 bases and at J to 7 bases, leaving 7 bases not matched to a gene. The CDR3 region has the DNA TGCGCCAGCAGCGAGGACAGGTCGGGTGAAAAACTGTTTTTT. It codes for CASSEDRSGEKLFF.

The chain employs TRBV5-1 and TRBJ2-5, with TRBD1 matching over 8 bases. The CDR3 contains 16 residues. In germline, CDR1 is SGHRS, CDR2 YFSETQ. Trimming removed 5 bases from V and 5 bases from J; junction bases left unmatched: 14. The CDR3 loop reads CASSPFASTGEETQYF. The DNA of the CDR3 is TGCGCCAGCAGTCCTTTTGCCTCGACAGGGGAGGAGACCCAGTACTTC.

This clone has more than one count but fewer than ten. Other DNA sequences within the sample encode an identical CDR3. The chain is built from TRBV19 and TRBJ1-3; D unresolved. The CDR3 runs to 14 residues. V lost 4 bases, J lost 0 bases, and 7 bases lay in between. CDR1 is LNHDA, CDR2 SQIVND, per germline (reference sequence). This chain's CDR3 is CASSTGSSGNTIYF. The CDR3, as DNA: TGTGCCAGTAGTACAGGAAGCTCTGGAAACACCATATATTTT.

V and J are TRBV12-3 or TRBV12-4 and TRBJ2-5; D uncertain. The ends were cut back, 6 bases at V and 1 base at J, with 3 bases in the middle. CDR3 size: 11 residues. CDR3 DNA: TGTGCCAGCAGATTCCAAGAGACCCAGTACTTC. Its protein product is CASRFQETQYF.

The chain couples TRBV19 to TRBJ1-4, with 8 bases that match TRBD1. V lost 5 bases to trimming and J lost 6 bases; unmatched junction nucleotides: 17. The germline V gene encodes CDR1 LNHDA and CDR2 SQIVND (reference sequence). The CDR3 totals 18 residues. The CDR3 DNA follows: TGTGCCAGTAGTGGCGACGACAGGGGCGGGTACTTTTATGAAAAACTGTTTTTT. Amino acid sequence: CASSGDDRGGYFYEKLFF. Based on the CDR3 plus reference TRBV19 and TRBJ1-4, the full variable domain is DGGITQSPKYLFRKEGQNVTLSCEQNLNHDAMYWYRQDPGQGLRLIYYSQIVNDFQKGDIAEGYSVSREKKESFPLTVTSAQKNPTAFYLCASSGDDRGGYFYEKLFFGSGTQLSVL.

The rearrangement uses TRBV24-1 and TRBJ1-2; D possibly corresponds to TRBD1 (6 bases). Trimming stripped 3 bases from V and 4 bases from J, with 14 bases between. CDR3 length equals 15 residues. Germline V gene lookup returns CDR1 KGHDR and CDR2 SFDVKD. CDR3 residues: CATSDEPQGAYGYTF. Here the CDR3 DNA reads TGTGCCACCAGTGATGAACCACAGGGAGCCTATGGCTACACCTTC.

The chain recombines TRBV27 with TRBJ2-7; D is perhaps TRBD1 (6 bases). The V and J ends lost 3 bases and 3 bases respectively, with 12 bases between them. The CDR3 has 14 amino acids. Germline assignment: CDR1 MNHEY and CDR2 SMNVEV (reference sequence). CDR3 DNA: TGTGCCAGCAGTTTCGGGGCAGGGGACTACGAGCAGTACTTC. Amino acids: CASSFGAGDYEQYF.